This T cell receptor beta chain was sequenced during a study of sequential checkpoint blockade in melanoma. In the study overall: Patients were randomized 1:1 to nivolumab-then-ipilimumab or ipilimumab-then-nivolumab first-line. Each arm's sequence ended with maintenance nivolumab.

This clone was seen a handful of times. Other DNA sequences from this sample encode an identical CDR3 as well. Libraries were prepared by immunoSEQ multiplex PCR; TCRdb keeps only in-frame clonotypes and omits some of them. The sample records over 20,000 clones, around 70% being singletons. The treatment was: randomized to nivolumab then ipilimumab (arm A) or the reverse (arm B). DNA-damaging chemotherapy had not been given to any patient beforehand. From thawed PBMCs, live CD3+CD8+ cells negative for CD19 and CD56 were sorted. This material consisted of CD8+ T cells sorted from blood (inferred from file names), taken from a patient given nivolumab and ipilimumab in sequence. The sequence was collected from a human donor with melanoma.

For the CDR3, the DNA is TGTGCCAGTAGTCCTGTGAGAGGAGGGGGGGAATGGGAGCAGTACTTC. Amino acid sequence: CASSPVRGGGEWEQYF. The rearrangement joins TRBV19 to TRBJ2-5, with D possibly being TRBD2 (7 bases). The CDR3 extends over 16 amino acids. The V gene's germline CDR1 is LNHDA and CDR2 SQIVND (reference sequence). The V end was cut by 5 bases, the J end by 11 bases, with 27 bases between.